Here is one TCR beta chain with its context. Its matching antigen is unknown. A second 7 to 11 cycle PCR used barcoded and J-beta primers. TCRdb recomputed calls from the 5' RACE reads with MiXCR, one row per CDR3 protein. The profile shows about 900,000 distinct CDR3 sequences, about 44% of them singletons. The ends were cut back, 1 base at V and 0 bases at J, with 10 bases in the middle. Per germline, CDR1 SGHVS and CDR2 FQNEAQ. CDR3 length: 16 amino acids. The source of the sample is a study of blood T cells in healthy people across ages. Study-level findings and limits: Higher diversity, along with more naive CD4+ cells, distinguished long-lived donors from aged donors. Estimated diversity that came from one million T cells was considered an underestimate.

The specimen was blood. This sequence originates from a man in his thirties or forties in good health. The J gene is TRBJ1-5, the V gene TRBV7-8; D is undetermined. This chain's CDR3 is CASSLGTDYSNQPQHF. The CDR3 DNA reads TGTGCCAGCAGCTTAGGGACTGACTATAGCAATCAGCCCCAGCATTTT.